This TCR beta chain comes out of a study of blood T cell repertoires in COVID-19. Participants' own reports of clinical history determined their cohort assignment. This CDR3 comprises 17 residues. Germline V gene sequence: CDR1 SGHTA, CDR2 FQGNSA. V shed 1 base, J shed 7 bases, and the junction held 11 bases outside the gene matches. As processed by the authors: The authors estimated nucleated cell counts from reference gene primer amplification. Clones were sequenced by immunoSEQ multiplex PCR, and TCRdb holds only the in-frame ones, with some missing. The V and J calls and clone size are taken from that table; D and trimming were inferred from the DNA. The repertoire holds around 420,000 clones, with approximately 88% as singletons.

Sequencing was carried out using PBMCs or T cells enriched from blood (not recorded which). This sequence joins TRBV7-2 and TRBJ2-5, with TRBD2 matching 11 bases. This clonotype was obtained from a woman aged 40 to 50 with acute COVID-19. CDR3 DNA: TGTGCCAGCAGCTTAGGCGGGACTAGCGGCGGATTGGGGACCCAGTACTTC. Translation gives CASSLGGTSGGLGTQYF.